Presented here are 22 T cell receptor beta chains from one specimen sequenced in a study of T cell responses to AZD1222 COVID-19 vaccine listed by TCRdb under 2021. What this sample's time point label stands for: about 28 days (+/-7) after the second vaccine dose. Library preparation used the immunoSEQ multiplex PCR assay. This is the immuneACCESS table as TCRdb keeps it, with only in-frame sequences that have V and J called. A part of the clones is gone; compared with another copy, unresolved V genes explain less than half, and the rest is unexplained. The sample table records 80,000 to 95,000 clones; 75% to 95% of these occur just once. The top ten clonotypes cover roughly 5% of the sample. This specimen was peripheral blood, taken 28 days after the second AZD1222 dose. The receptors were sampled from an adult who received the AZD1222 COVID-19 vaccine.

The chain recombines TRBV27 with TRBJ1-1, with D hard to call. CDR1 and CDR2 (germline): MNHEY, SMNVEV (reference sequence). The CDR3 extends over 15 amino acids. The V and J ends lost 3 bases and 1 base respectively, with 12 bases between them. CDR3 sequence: CASSFRRKTNTEAFF. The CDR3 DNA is TGTGCCAGCAGTTTCCGGAGAAAGACGAACACTGAAGCTTTCTTT.

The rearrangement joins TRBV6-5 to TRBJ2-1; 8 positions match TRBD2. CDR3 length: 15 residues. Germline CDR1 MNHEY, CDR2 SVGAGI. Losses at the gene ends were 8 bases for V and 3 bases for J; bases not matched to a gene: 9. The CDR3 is CASCLVSGGYNEQFF. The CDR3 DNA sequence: TGTGCCAGCTGTTTAGTGAGCGGGGGCTACAATGAGCAGTTCTTC.

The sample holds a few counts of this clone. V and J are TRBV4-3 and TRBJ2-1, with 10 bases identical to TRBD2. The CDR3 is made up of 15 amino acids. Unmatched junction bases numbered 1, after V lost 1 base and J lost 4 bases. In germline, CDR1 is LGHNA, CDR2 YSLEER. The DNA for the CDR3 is TGCGCCAGCAGCCAAGGACTAGCGGGTTACAATGAGCAGTTCTTC. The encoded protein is CASSQGLAGYNEQFF.

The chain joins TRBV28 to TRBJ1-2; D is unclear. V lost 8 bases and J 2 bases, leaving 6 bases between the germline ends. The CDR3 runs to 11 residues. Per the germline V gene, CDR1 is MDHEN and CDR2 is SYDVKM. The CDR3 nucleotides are TGTGCCAGCGGCTCGAACTATGGCTACACCTTC. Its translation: CASGSNYGYTF.

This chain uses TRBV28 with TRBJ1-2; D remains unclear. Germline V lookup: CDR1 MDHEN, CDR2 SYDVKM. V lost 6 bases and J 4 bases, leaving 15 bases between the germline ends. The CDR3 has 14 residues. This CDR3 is CASRRTYPPYGYTF. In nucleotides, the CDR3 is TGTGCCAGCAGAAGGACCTACCCCCCCTATGGCTACACCTTC.

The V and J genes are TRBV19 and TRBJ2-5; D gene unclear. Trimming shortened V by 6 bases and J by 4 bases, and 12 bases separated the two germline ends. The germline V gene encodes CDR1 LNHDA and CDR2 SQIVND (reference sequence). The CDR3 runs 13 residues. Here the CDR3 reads CASSPGITETQYF. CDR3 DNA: TGTGCCAGTAGCCCGGGTATAACAGAGACCCAGTACTTC.

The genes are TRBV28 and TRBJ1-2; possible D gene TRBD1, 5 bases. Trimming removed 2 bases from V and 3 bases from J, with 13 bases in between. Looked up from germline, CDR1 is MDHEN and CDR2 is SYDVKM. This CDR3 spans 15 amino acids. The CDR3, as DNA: TGTGCCAGCAGTTTAAGGGGCCCGCTTGACTATGGCTACACCTTC. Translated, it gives CASSLRGPLDYGYTF.

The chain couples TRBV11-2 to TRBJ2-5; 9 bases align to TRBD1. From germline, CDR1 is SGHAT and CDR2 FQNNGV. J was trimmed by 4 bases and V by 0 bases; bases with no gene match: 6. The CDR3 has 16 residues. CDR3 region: CASSLDDRGIGETQYF. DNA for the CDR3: TGTGCCAGCAGCTTAGATGACAGGGGGATCGGAGAGACCCAGTACTTC.

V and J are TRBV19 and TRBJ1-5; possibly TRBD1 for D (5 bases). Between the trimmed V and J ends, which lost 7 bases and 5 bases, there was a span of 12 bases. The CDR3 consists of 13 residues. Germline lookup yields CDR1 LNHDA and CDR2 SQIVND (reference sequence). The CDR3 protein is CASTPDSYQPQHF. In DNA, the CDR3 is TGTGCCAGTACCCCCGACAGCTATCAGCCCCAGCATTTT. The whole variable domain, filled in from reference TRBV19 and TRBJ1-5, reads DGGITQSPKYLFRKEGQNVTLSCEQNLNHDAMYWYRQDPGQGLRLIYYSQIVNDFQKGDIAEGYSVSREKKESFPLTVTSAQKNPTAFYLCASTPDSYQPQHFGDGTRLSIL.

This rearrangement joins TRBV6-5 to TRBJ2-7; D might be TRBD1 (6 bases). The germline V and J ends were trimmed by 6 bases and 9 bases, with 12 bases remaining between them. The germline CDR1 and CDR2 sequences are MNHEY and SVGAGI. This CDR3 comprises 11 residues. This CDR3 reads CASSTGIGQYF. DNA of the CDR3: TGTGCCAGCAGCACAGGGATCGGGCAGTACTTC.

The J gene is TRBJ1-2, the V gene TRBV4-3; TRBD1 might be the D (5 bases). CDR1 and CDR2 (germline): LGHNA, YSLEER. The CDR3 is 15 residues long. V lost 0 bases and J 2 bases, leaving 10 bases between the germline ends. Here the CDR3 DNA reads TGCGCCAGCAGCCAAGATTCAGGGCTGAACTATGGCTACACCTTC. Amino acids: CASSQDSGLNYGYTF.

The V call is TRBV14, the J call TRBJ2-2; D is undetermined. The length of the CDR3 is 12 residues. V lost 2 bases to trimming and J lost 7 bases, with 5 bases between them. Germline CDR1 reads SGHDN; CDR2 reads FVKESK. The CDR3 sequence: CASSQHVGELFF. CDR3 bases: TGTGCCAGCAGCCAACATGTCGGGGAGCTGTTTTTT.

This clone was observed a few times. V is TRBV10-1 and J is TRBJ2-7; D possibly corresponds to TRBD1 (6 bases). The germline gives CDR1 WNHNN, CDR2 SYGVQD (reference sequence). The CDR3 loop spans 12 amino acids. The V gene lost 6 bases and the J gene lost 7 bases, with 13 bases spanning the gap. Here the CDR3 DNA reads TGCGCCAGCAGCGTGGACAGAGGAGAGCAGTACTTC. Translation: CASSVDRGEQYF.

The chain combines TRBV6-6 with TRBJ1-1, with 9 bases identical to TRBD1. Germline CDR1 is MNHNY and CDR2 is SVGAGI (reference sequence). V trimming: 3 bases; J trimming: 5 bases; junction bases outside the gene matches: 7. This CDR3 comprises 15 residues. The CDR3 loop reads CASSYTGGRGTEAFF. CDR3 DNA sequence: TGTGCCAGCAGTTATACAGGGGGCAGGGGGACTGAAGCTTTCTTT.

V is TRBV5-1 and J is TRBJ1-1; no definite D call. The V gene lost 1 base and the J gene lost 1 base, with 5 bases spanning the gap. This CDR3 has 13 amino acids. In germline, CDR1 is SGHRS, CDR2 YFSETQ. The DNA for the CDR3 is TGCGCCAGCAGCTTGACCGAGAACACTGAAGCTTTCTTT. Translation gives CASSLTENTEAFF.

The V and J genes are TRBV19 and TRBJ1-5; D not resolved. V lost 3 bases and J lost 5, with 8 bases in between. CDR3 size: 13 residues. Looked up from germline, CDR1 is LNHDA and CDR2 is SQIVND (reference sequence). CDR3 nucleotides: TGTGCCAGTAGTATCGAAGTCCATCAGCCCCAGCATTTT. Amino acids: CASSIEVHQPQHF. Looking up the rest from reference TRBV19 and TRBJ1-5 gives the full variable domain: DGGITQSPKYLFRKEGQNVTLSCEQNLNHDAMYWYRQDPGQGLRLIYYSQIVNDFQKGDIAEGYSVSREKKESFPLTVTSAQKNPTAFYLCASSIEVHQPQHFGDGTRLSIL.

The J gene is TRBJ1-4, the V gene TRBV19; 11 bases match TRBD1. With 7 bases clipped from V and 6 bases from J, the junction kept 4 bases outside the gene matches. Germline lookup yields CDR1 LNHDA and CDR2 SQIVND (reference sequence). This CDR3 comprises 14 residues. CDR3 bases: TGTGCCAGTACCCGGACAGGGGGCTATGAAAAACTGTTTTTT. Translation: CASTRTGGYEKLFF.

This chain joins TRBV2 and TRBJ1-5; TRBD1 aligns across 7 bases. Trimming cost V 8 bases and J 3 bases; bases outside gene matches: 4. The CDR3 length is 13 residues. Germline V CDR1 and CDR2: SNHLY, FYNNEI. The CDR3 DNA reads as TGTGCCAGCGAGGACAGGATCAATCAGCCCCAGCATTTT. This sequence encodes CASEDRINQPQHF.

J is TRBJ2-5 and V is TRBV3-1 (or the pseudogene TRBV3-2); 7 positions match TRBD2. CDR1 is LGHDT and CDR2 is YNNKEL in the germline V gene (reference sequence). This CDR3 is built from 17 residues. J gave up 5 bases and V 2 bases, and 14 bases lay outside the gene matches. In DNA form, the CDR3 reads TGTGCCAGCAGCCAATCCCCGGGGGGTAGAAGAGGCGAGACCCAGTACTTC. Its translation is CASSQSPGGRRGETQYF.

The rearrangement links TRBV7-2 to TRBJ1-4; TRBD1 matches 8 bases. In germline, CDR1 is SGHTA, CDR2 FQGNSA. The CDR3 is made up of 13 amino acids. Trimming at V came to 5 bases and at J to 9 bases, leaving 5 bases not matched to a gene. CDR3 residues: CASSQDREKKLFF. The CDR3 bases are TGTGCCAGCAGCCAGGACAGGGAAAAAAAACTGTTTTTT.

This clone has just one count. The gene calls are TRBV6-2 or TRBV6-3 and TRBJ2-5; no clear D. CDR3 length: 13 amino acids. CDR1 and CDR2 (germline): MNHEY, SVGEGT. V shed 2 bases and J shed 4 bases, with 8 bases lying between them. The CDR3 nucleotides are TGTGCCAGCAGTTACCGGGCCCCAGAGACCCAGTACTTC. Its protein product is CASSYRAPETQYF.

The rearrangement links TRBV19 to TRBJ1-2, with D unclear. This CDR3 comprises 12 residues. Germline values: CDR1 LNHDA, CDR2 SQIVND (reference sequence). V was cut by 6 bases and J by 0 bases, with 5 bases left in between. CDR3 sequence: CASSATNYGYTF. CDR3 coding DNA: TGTGCCAGTAGCGCTACTAACTATGGCTACACCTTC.